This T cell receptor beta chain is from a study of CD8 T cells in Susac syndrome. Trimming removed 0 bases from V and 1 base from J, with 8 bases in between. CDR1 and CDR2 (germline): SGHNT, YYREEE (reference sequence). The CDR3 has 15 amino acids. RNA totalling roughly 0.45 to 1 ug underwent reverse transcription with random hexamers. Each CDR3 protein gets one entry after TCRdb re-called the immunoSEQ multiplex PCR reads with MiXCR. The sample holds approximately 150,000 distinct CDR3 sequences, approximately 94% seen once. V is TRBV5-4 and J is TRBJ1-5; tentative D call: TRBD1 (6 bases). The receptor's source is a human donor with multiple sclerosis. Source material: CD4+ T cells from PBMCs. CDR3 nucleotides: TGTGCCAGCAGCTTGGACAGGGCAAGCAATCAGCCCCAGCATTTT. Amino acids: CASSLDRASNQPQHF.